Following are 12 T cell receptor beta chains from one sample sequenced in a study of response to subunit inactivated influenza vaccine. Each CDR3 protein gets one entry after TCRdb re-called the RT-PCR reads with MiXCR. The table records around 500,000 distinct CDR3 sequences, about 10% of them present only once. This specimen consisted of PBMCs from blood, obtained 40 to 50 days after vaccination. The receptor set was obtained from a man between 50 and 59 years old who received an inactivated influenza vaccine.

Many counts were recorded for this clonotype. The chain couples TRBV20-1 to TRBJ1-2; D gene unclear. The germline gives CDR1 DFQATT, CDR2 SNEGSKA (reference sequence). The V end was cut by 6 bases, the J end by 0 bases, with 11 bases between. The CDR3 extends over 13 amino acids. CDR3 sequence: CSAKGGTNYGYTF. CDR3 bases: TGCAGTGCCAAAGGAGGTACTAACTATGGCTACACCTTC.

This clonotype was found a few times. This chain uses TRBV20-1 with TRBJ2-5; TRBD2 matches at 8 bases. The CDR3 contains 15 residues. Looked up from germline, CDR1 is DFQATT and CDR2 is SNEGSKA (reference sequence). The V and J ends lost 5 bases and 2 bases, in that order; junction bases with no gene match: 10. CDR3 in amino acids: CSAPPGSGGQETQYF. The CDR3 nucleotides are TGCAGTGCTCCCCCCGGGAGCGGGGGACAAGAGACCCAGTACTTC.

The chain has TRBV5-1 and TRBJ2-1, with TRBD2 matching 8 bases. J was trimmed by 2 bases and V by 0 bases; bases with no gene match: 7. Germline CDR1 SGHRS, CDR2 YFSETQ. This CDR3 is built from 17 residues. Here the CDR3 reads CASSLDPGGVPYNEQFF. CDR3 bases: TGCGCCAGCAGCTTGGATCCCGGGGGGGTCCCCTACAATGAGCAGTTCTTC.

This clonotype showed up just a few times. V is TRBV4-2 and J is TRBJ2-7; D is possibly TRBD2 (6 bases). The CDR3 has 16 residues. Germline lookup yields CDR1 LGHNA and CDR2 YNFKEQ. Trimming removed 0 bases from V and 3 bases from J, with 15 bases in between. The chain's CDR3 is CASSQDVGAEGYEQYF. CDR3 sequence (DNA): TGTGCCAGCAGCCAAGATGTCGGGGCGGAGGGCTACGAGCAGTACTTC.

The CDR3 reads CASSPGRQVNEKLFF. CDR3 nucleotides: TGTGCCAGCAGCCCTGGAAGGCAGGTGAATGAAAAACTGTTTTTT. The gene calls are TRBV28 and TRBJ1-4; D unclear. This CDR3 has 15 amino acids. Per the germline V gene, CDR1 is MDHEN and CDR2 is SYDVKM. V lost 6 bases to trimming and J lost 5 bases, with 16 bases between them.

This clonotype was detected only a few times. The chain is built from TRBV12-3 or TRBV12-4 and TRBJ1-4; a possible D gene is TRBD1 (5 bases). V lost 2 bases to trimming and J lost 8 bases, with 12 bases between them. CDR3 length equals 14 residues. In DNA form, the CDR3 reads TGTGCCAGCAGTTTATGGGGGGAAAAGGAAAAACTGTTTTTT. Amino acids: CASSLWGEKEKLFF.

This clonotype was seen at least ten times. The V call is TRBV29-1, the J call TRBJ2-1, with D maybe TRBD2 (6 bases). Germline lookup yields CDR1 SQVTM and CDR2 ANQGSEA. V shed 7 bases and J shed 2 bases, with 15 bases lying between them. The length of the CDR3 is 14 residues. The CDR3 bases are TGCAGCGCCCGCGGGACGAGGGCCTACAATGAGCAGTTCTTC. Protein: CSARGTRAYNEQFF.

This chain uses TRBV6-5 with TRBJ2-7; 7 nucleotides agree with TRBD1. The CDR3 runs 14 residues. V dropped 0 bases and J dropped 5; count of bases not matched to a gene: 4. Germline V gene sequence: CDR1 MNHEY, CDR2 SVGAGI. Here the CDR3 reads CASSYSKQGNEQYF. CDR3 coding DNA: TGTGCCAGCAGTTACTCTAAACAGGGGAACGAGCAGTACTTC.

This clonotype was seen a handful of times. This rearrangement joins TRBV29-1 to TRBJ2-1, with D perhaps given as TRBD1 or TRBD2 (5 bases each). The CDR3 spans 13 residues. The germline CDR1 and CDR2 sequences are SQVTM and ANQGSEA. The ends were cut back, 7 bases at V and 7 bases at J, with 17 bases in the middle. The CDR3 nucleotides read TGCAGCGCTCGGGGACGGGGAAAAAATGAGCAGTTCTTC. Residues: CSARGRGKNEQFF.

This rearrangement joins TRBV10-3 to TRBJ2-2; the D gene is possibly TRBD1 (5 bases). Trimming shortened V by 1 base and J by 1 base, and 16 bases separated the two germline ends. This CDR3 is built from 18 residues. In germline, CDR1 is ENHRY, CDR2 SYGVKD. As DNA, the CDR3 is TGTGCCATCAGTGAGTTCTGGACCGAGCAGGGGAACACCGGGGAGCTGTTTTTT. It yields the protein CAISEFWTEQGNTGELFF.

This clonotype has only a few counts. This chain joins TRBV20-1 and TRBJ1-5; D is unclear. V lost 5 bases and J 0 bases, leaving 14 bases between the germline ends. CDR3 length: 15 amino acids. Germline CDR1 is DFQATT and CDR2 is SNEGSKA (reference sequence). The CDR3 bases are TGCAGTGCTGGGAATAACCGGGCTAGCAATCAGCCCCAGCATTTT. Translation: CSAGNNRASNQPQHF.

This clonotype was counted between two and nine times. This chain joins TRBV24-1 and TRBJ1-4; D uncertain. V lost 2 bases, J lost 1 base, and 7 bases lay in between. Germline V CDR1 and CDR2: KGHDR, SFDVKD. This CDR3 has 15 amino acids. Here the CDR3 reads CATSDSGKTNEKLFF. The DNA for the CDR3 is TGTGCCACCAGTGATTCGGGGAAAACTAATGAAAAACTGTTTTTT.